This T cell receptor beta chain is from a study of T cell responses to AZD1222 COVID-19 vaccine (dated by TCRdb to the early 2020s). Describing the broader study: Because spike-specific TCR depth and breadth did not differ between the two schedules, AZD1222 recipients who got a second dose at roughly 4 weeks were pooled with those who got a second dose at roughly 12 weeks. A total of 233 trial participants underwent TCR sequencing, of whom under 220 had received two doses of AZD1222 and around 26 had received two doses of the MenACWY control vaccine. Trial participants were enrolled by age into 18-55, 56-69 and 70-plus year subgroups, with approximately 160, 26 and 62 TCR-sequenced participants respectively.

The CDR3 regions of human TCRbeta chains were analyzed by immunosequencing. As for the original processing: TCRs in the repertoires were compared against a reference library of SARS-CoV-2-specific TCRs that had been generated with the MIRA antigen-specificity platform. Breadth was defined as the fraction of unique TCRs that were SARS-CoV-2-associated. Depth was defined as the fraction of total T cells that were SARS-CoV-2-associated. Using the MIRA data, each spike-specific TCR was mapped to the spike region that the TCR reacts to and placed in a CD4 or CD8 class. Log10-transformed breadth and depth values were compared by one-way ANOVA with Sidak's multiple comparisons tests. TCRdb limited this immuneACCESS table to in-frame rearrangements with V and J called. A share of clones is missing; checked studies link under half to unresolved V genes, and the rest is unexplained. The V and J calls and clone size come from that table; D and trimming were worked out from the DNA. This sample gives about 120,000 clones in total; 88% of them show up just once. 2% to 3% of the sample is held by the ten biggest clonotypes.

On this clone: Its recognized antigen is unknown. No much larger clone is present one base from it, and per-base qualities are unavailable.

The full study reports these points: CD4 TCRs associated with the vaccine covered the entire spike protein, and the dominant responses were in regions 160-218 and 743-854. Conclusions about previously exposed vaccinees are limited because only five to seven AZD1222 recipients were SARS-CoV-2 seropositive at baseline. Most participants were white British and females outnumbered males, and the authors suggested that clonal diversity may have been underestimated. Epitopes outside the regions mutated in the B.1.351 and B.1.1.7 variants were reportedly recognized by nearly half of the unique spike-specific TCRs. Spike-specific TCR breadth and depth rose significantly after two AZD1222 doses compared with day 0 and with MenACWY recipients. In the small 56-69-year group, the increase in depth fell short of significance, most likely because of low power. No day 14 peak-response samples were available, so repertoires were characterized only after the peak T cell response.

The time point label, read with the paper, signifies: baseline before first vaccination. The vaccinee samples were drawn from two UK trials, COV001 and COV002, one of which was a single-blind randomized controlled phase 2/3 trial testing AZD1222 (ChAdOx1 nCoV-19) in healthy adults. Trial participant PBMC samples were collected at day 0 and day 28 after the second dose for TCRbeta chain sequencing. The receptor was derived from an adult in good health. The source was peripheral blood, collected on day 0 of AZD1222 vaccination.

The nucleotide sequence reads TGTGCCAGCAGTTTGACCATCCCAGGGGCCGGTGGGGCCAACGTCCTGACTTTC. This yields the protein CASSLTIPGAGGANVLTF. The sequence links TRBV28 to TRBJ2-6; tentative D gene TRBD1, with 6 bases matching. The CDR3 spans 18 residues, from the cysteine through the phenylalanine. Just the 54-base CDR3 DNA is kept, in frame starting at base 1. CDR1 and CDR2 (MDHEN, SYDVKM) derive from the germline V gene. The germline ends are 18 bases apart after V is trimmed by 3 bases and J by 3 bases.